This T cell receptor beta chain was captured by sequencing in a study of shared clonotypes between healthy human individuals. General study points: Larger estimated richness was generally recorded for naive subsets relative to memory subsets.

The CDR3 spans 16 residues. The V and J ends lost 0 bases and 4 bases, in that order; junction bases with no gene match: 9. Germline V gene data show CDR1 as SGHNT and CDR2 as YYREEE (reference sequence). To note about this clone: Its target is unknown.

The assay was run at deep level. Measured with immunoSEQ multiplex PCR; TCRdb has only the in-frame clones, and not every one. The table records millions of clones, approximately 94% of them present only once. This clonotype was obtained from a young man in good health. The chain recombines TRBV5-4 with TRBJ2-7; 8 positions match TRBD2. Sequencing was performed on naive CD4+ T cells sorted from blood. Subset reported: CD45RA+ positively selected. CDR3 DNA: TGTGCCAGCAGCTTGGCCAGCGGGAGTGCAAATTACGAGCAGTACTTC. It translates to CASSLASGSANYEQYF.